A selection of T cell receptor beta chains follows, all from one sample in a study of blood T cell repertoires in COVID-19. TCRdb keeps only in-frame clones here, not all; method: immunoSEQ multiplex PCR. The sample has approximately 300,000 clones, 85% to 90% seen once; the top ten hold around 3.5%. Sequencing used peripheral blood. These TCRs come from a woman aged 40 to 49 with acute or convalescent COVID-19. CDR3s include the opening cysteine and the closing phenylalanine or tryptophan. D genes are given only for firm matches. Size tells how often a clone was seen (once, few, many) or the class of an expanded clone, and some rows leave it out.

abundance	d_gene	v_gene	j_gene	CDR3aa	CDR3nt
.	.	TRBV6-6	TRBJ1-1	CASRPDRNTEAFF	TGTGCCAGCAGACCCGACAGGAACACTGAAGCTTTCTTT
.	.	TRBV7-3	TRBJ2-1	CASSPRGQPASYNEQFF	TGTGCCAGCAGCCCAAGAGGACAGCCAGCTTCCTACAATGAGCAGTTCTTC
.	TRBD1	TRBV5-5	TRBJ1-2	CASSLGRGDRTPDGYTF	TGTGCCAGCAGCCTAGGTCGAGGGGACAGGACCCCAGATGGCTACACCTTC
.	.	TRBV28	TRBJ1-1	CASSADMTRNTEAFF	TGTGCCAGCAGTGCCGACATGACACGGAACACTGAAGCTTTCTTT
.	.	TRBV18	TRBJ1-3	CASSSRVSGSGNTIYF	TGTGCCAGCTCATCCAGGGTTAGCGGCTCTGGAAACACCATATATTTT
.	TRBD1	TRBV19	TRBJ1-4	CATTGQGQGEKLFF	TGTGCCACCACGGGACAGGGACAGGGTGAAAAACTGTTTTTT
.	.	TRBV7-2	TRBJ1-3	CASSWENSGNTIYF	TGTGCCAGCAGCTGGGAGAACTCTGGAAACACCATATATTTT
once	TRBD1	TRBV19	TRBJ1-5	CASSIQTGVTQPQHF	TGTGCCAGTAGTATCCAAACAGGGGTTACCCAGCCCCAGCATTTT
.	.	TRBV4-1	TRBJ1-2	CASSQAPYGEHYGYTF	TGCGCCAGCAGCCAAGCCCCCTACGGGGAGCACTATGGCTACACCTTC
.	.	TRBV30	TRBJ1-3	CAWSRGNTIYF	TGTGCCTGGAGTCGTGGAAACACCATATATTTT
once	.	TRBV6-5	TRBJ2-5	CASSLRQYQETQYF	TGTGCCAGCAGTCTCCGCCAGTACCAAGAGACCCAGTACTTC
.	TRBD1	TRBV27	TRBJ1-2	CASSSQGVGGYTF	TGTGCCAGCAGTTCCCAGGGGGTCGGGGGCTACACCTTC
.	TRBD1	TRBV4-1	TRBJ1-2	CASSPLGQGMLDGYTF	TGCGCCAGCAGCCCACTAGGACAGGGAATGCTCGATGGCTACACCTTC
few	.	TRBV10-3	TRBJ1-5	CAISEWSQANQPQHF	TGTGCCATCAGTGAATGGTCACAGGCTAATCAGCCCCAGCATTTT
.	TRBD1	TRBV27	TRBJ1-6	CASSGRRDRGLVLHF	TGTGCCAGCAGTGGGCGCCGGGACAGGGGCCTCGTCCTCCACTTT